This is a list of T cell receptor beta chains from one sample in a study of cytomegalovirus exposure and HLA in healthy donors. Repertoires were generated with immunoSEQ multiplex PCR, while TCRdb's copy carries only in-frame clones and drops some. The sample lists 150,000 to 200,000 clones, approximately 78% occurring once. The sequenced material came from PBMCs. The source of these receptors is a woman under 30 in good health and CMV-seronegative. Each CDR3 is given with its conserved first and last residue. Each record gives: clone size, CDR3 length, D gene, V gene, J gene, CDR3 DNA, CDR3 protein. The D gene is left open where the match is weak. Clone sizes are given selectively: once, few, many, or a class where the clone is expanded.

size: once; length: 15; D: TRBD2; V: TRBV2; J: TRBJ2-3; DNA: TGTGCCAGCAAGGCGGCGGGAGGACGAACAGATACGCAGTATTTT; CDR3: CASKAAGGRTDTQYF
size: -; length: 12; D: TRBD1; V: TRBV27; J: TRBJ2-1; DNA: TGTGCCAGCCAGGGACAGGGTAATGAGCAGTTCTTC; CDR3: CASQGQGNEQFF
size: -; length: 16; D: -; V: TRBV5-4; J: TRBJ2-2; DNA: TGTGCCAGCAGCTTGGTGGGCCTCGCGAGCACCGGGGAGCTGTTTTTT; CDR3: CASSLVGLASTGELFF
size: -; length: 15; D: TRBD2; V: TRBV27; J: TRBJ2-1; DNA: TGTGCCAGCAGAGATAGCGGGGGGTCCTACAATGAGCAGTTCTTC; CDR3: CASRDSGGSYNEQFF
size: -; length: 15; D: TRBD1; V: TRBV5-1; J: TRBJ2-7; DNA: TGCGCCAGCAGCTCCCCGGGGCAGGGGGCCCTCGAGCAGTACTTC; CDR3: CASSSPGQGALEQYF
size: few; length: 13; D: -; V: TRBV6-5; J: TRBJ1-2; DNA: TGTGCCAGCAGCTACTCCCGGAGAGATGGCTACACCTTC; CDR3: CASSYSRRDGYTF
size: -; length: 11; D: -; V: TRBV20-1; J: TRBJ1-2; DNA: TGCAGTGCTGGCCCATCCTATGGCTACACCTTC; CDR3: CSAGPSYGYTF
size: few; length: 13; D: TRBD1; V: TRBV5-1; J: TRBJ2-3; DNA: TGCGCCAGCAGCTGGGACAGGACAGATACGCAGTATTTT; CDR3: CASSWDRTDTQYF
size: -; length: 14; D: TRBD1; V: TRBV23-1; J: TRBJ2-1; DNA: TGCGCCAGCAGTGTGGGACAGGGGGACGATGAGCAGTTCTTC; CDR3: CASSVGQGDDEQFF
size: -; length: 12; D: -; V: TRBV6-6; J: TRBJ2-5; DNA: TGTGCCAGCAGGGACAGCCAAGAGACCCAGTACTTC; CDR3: CASRDSQETQYF
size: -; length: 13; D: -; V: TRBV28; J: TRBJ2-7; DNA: TGTGCCAGCAGTGACCTACTGGGCCTAGAGCAGTACTTC; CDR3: CASSDLLGLEQYF
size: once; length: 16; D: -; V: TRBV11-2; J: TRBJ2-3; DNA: TGTGCCAGCAGCCCACCCCAGGGGCGGAGCACAGATACGCAGTATTTT; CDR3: CASSPPQGRSTDTQYF
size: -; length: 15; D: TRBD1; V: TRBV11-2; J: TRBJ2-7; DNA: TGTGCCAGCAGCTCGACAGGGGTTTGGTCCTACGAGCAGTACTTC; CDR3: CASSSTGVWSYEQYF
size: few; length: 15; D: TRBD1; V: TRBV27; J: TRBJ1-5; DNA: TGTGCCAGCACCCCCCTGGGACAGCGCAATCAGCCCCAGCATTTT; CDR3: CASTPLGQRNQPQHF
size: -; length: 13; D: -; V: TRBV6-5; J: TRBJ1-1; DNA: TGTGCCAGCAGTTACATAGGGGCGCGTCAAGCTTTCTTT; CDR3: CASSYIGARQAFF
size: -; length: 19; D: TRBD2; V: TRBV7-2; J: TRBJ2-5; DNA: TGTGCCAGCAGCTTAGCGTGGGCTAGCGGGACGTGGTCGCGGGAGACCCAGTACTTC; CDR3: CASSLAWASGTWSRETQYF
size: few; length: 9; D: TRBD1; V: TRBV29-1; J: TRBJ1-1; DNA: TGCAGCGGAGACAGGGGCGCTTTCTTT; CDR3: CSGDRGAFF
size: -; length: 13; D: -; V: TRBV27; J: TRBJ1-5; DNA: TGTGCCAGCAGTTTACATAGCAATCAGCCCCAGCATTTT; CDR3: CASSLHSNQPQHF
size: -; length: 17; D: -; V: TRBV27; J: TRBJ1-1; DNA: TGTGCCAGCAGTTTTAGGTATGCGGGGGAGATGGTCACTGAAGCTTTCTTT; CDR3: CASSFRYAGEMVTEAFF
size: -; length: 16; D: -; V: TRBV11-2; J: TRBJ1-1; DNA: TGTGCCAGCAGCTTAGGGACTGTCGGAGGGGACACTGAAGCTTTCTTT; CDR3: CASSLGTVGGDTEAFF
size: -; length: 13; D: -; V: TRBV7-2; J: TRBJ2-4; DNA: TGTGCCAGCAGGGGGGGGGCAGTAAACATTCAGTACTTC; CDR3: CASRGGAVNIQYF
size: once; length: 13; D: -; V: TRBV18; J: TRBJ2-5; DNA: TGTGCCAGCTCGTTGATGAGACAAGAGACCCAGTACTTC; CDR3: CASSLMRQETQYF
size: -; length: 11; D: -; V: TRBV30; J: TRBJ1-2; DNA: TGTGCCTGGGAGGGCTTGACGGGCTACACCTTC; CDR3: CAWEGLTGYTF
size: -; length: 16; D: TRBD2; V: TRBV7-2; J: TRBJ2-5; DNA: TGTGCCAGCAGCGCAGCCGGGACTAGGCAAATAGAGACCCAGTACTTC; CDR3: CASSAAGTRQIETQYF
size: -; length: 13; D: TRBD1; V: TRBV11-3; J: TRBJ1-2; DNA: TGTGCCAGCAGCCCAGGGACAGGCTATGGCTACACCTTC; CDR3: CASSPGTGYGYTF
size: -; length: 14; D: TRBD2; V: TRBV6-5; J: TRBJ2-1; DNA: TGTGCCAGCAGCTCCGGGACTACAAACAATGAGCAGTTCTTC; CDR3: CASSSGTTNNEQFF
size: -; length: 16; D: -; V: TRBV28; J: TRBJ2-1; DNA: TGTGCCAGCAGTTCCAACAGGGCCGCCTCCTACAATGAGCAGTTCTTC; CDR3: CASSSNRAASYNEQFF
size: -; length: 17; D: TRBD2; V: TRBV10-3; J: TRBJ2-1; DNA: TGTGCCATCAGTGACCTCATGGGCGGGAGAAGGAACAATGAGCAGTTCTTC; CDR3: CAISDLMGGRRNNEQFF
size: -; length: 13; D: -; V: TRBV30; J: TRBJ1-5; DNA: TGTGCCTGGACAGACGGGGGCAATCAGCCCCAGCATTTT; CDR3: CAWTDGGNQPQHF
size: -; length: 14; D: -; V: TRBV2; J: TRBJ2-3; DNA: TGTGCCAGCAGTGAAATGGGGAGAGCAGATACGCAGTATTTT; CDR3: CASSEMGRADTQYF
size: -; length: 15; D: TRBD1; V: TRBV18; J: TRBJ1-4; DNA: TGTGCCAGCTCACCACGGACAGGGGGTAATGAAAAACTGTTTTTT; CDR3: CASSPRTGGNEKLFF
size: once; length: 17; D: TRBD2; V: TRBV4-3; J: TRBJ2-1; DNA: TGCGCCAGCAGCCAAGTAATGGCGGGAGGTGCCTACAATGAGCAGTTCTTC; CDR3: CASSQVMAGGAYNEQFF
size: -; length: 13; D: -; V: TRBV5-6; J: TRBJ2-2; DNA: TGTGCCAGCAGCCGGGCGAACACCGGGGAGCTGTTTTTT; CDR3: CASSRANTGELFF
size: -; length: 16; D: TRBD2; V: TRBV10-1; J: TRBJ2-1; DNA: TGCGCCAGCAGTGATGGACTAGCGGGTCCTGAGGCTGAGCAGTTCTTC; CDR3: CASSDGLAGPEAEQFF
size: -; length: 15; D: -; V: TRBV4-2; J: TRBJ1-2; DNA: TGTGCCAGCAGCCAAGAGGAACAGCGGATCTATGGCTACACCTTC; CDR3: CASSQEEQRIYGYTF
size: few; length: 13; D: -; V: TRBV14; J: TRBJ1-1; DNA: TGTGCCAGCAGCCAAGACAGGAACACTGAAGCTTTCTTT; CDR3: CASSQDRNTEAFF
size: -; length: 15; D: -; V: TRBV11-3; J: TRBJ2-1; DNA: TGTGCCAGCAGCTTAGATCGGGGTTCCTACAATGAGCAGTTCTTC; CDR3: CASSLDRGSYNEQFF
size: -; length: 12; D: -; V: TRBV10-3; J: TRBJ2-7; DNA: TGTGCCATCAGAGGTAGGGAGGAGGAGCAGTACTTC; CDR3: CAIRGREEEQYF
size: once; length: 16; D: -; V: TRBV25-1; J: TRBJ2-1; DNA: TGTGCCAGCAGTGATCTGGGGCTCCCCTCCTACAATGAGCAGTTCTTC; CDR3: CASSDLGLPSYNEQFF
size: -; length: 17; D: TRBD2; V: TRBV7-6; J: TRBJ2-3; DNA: TGTGCCAGCAGCTTAGGGGCTAGCGGGTACAACACAGATACGCAGTATTTT; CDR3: CASSLGASGYNTDTQYF
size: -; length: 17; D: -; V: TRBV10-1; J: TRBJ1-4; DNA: TGCGCCAGCAGTGAGCGAGACAGCAGACCAACTAATGAAAAACTGTTTTTT; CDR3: CASSERDSRPTNEKLFF